The text below deals with one T cell receptor beta chain. There is no known antigen for this receptor. Base-call qualities are not available, and no considerably larger clone is one nucleotide away. The CDR3 runs 13 residues from the cysteine to the phenylalanine. Only CDR3 DNA remains: 39 bases, in frame from the first base. CDR1 and CDR2, per the germline V gene, are MNHEY and SVGAGI. V is cut by 7 bases and J by 3 bases, and the space between the germline ends is 12 bases. This specimen's time point label, interpreted: baseline before first vaccination. The vaccinee samples were drawn from two UK trials, COV001 and COV002, one of which was a single-blind randomized controlled phase 2/3 trial testing AZD1222 (ChAdOx1 nCoV-19) in healthy adults. For TCRbeta chain sequencing, PBMC samples were collected from trial participants at day 0 and at day 28 after the second dose. The CDR3 regions of human TCRbeta chains were subjected to immunosequencing. As for the authors' bioinformatics: Repertoire TCRs were matched against a reference library of SARS-CoV-2-specific TCRs generated with the MIRA antigen-specificity platform. Breadth was defined as the fraction of unique TCRs that were SARS-CoV-2-associated, and depth was defined as the fraction of total T cells that were SARS-CoV-2-associated. Using the MIRA data, each spike-specific TCR was assigned both to the spike region to which the TCR was reactive and to a CD4 or CD8 class. Log10-transformed breadth and depth values were compared by one-way ANOVA with Sidak's multiple comparisons tests. TCRdb carries this immuneACCESS record with in-frame sequences only. Its versions omit some clonotypes, under half of them owing to an unresolved V gene in the studies checked, with the rest unexplained. The DNA gave D and trimming, while V, J and clone size come from that table. The sample has 95,000 to 150,000 clones on record, 88% of them singletons. Clones ranked in the top ten supply about 5% of the sample.

These data are taken from a study of T cell responses to AZD1222 COVID-19 vaccine (dated by TCRdb to the early 2020s). Describing the broader study: AZD1222 recipients given second doses at about 4 weeks or at about 12 weeks were pooled, since spike-specific TCR depth and breadth were not found to differ between the two schedules. A total of approximately 230 trial participants underwent TCR sequencing, of whom around 200 received two doses of AZD1222 and about 25 received two doses of the MenACWY control vaccine. Enrollment into the trials was organized by age into subgroups of 18-55, 56-69 and 70-plus years, and those subgroups contained approximately 160, 26 and 62 TCR-sequenced participants, respectively.

Paper-wide results and their limitations: The 56-69-year group was small, and its depth increase did not reach significance, likely because of low power. Because no samples from the day 14 peak response were available, repertoires could be characterized only after the peak T cell response. Reportedly, almost half of the unique spike-specific TCRs recognized epitopes lying outside the regions that are mutated in the B.1.351 and B.1.1.7 variants. Conclusions about previously exposed vaccinees are limited because only 6 or 7 AZD1222 recipients were SARS-CoV-2 seropositive at baseline. CD4 TCRs associated with the vaccine covered the entire spike protein, and the dominant responses were in regions 160-218 and 743-854. Participants were mostly white British and included more females than males, and it was suggested by the authors that clonal diversity may have been underestimated. After two AZD1222 doses, both the breadth and the depth of spike-specific TCRs were significantly higher than at day 0 and than in MenACWY recipients.

Sequenced here: peripheral blood, sampled on day 0 of AZD1222 vaccination. This sequence uses TRBV6-5 and TRBJ1-1; the D gene is not confidently resolved. The receptor's source is an adult in good health. The base sequence is TGTGCCAGCACCTCGCCCCGGGACACTGAAGCTTTCTTT. Translated, this gives CASTSPRDTEAFF.